What follows is one T cell receptor beta chain and its context. Its antigen remains unidentified. The data stem from a study of cytomegalovirus exposure and HLA in healthy donors. The study, taken as a whole, reports: The TCR clusters that emerged in the first cohort tended, a later analysis found, to co-occur in the 120 or so validation repertoires. Specificity of a few CMV-associated chains for CMV antigens was verified in vitro.

CDR3 size: 14 residues. V was cut by 4 bases and J by 3 bases, with 12 bases left in between. Germline V gene lookup returns CDR1 LNHDA and CDR2 SQIVND (reference sequence). From the 120-subject validation cohort, which was separate from the roughly 680-subject first cohort, the donors were drawn. Sequenced by immunoSEQ multiplex PCR; TCRdb stores in-frame clones only, minus some. The data show fewer than 200,000 clones, with just under 90% seen just once and 4% to 5% held by the top ten. This receptor was identified in a young man in good health and CMV-seropositive. The chain employs TRBV19 and TRBJ1-2, with no clear D. Sample: PBMCs. CDR3 nucleotides: TGTGCCAGTAGTACCCAATTGAGTCACTATGGCTACACCTTC. This gives the protein CASSTQLSHYGYTF.